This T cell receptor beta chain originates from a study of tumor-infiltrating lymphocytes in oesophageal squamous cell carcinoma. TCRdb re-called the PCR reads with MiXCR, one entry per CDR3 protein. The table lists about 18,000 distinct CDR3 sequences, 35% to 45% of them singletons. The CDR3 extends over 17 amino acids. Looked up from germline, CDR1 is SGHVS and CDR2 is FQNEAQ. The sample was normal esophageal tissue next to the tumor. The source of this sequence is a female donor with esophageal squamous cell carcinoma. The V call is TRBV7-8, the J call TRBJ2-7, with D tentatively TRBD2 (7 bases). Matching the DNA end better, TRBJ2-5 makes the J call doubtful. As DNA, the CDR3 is TGTGCCAGCAGCGCCCGAACAGGGCGGGGGAGTGTAGAGACCCAGTACTTC. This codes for CASSARTGRGSVETQYF.